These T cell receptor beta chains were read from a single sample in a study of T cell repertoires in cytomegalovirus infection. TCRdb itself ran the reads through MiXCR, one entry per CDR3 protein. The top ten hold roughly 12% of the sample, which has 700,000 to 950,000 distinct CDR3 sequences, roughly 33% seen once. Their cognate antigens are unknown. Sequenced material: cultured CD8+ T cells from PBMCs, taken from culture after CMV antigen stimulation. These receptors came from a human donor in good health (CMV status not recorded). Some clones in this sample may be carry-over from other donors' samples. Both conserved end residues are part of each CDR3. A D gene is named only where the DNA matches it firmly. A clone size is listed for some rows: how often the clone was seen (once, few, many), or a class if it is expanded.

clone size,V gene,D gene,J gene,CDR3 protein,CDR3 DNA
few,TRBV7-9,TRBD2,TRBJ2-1,CASSSTSGGAAYNEQFF,TGTGCCAGCAGCTCGACTAGCGGGGGGGCCGCCTACAATGAGCAGTTCTTC
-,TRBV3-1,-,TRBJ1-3,CASSRVEEGTGNTIYF,TGTGCCAGCAGCCGGGTAGAGGAGGGAACTGGAAACACCATATATTTT
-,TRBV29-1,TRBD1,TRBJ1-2,CSVEAWDRGEGSTF,TGCAGCGTTGAAGCTTGGGACAGGGGAGAGGGGTCCACCTTC
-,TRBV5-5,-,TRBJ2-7,CASSFRYGYEQYF,TGTGCCAGCAGCTTTAGATACGGGTACGAGCAGTACTTC
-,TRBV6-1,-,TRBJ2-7,CASSEYGTGSSYEQYF,TGTGCCAGCAGTGAATATGGGACGGGAAGCTCCTACGAGCAGTACTTC
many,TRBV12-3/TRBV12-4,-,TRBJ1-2,CASSFRHSYGYTF,TGTGCCAGCAGTTTTAGGCACTCCTATGGCTACACCTTC
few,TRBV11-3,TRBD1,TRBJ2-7,CASSIGTGPQYF,TGTGCCAGCAGCATTGGGACAGGCCCACAGTACTTC
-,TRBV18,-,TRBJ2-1,CVSSGLDEQFF,TGTGTCAGCTCAGGTCTGGATGAGCAGTTCTTC
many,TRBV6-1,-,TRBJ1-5,CASSESYSNQPQHF,TGTGCCAGCAGCGAGTCATATAGCAATCAGCCCCAGCATTTT
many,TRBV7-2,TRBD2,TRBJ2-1,CASSPLGLAGGYEQFF,TGTGCCAGCAGCCCCCTGGGACTAGCGGGGGGGTATGAGCAGTTCTTC
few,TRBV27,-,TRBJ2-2,CASSDEYTGELFF,TGTGCCAGCAGTGACGAATACACCGGGGAGCTGTTTTTT
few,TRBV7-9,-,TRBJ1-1,CASSFPQRLGTEAFF,TGTGCCAGCAGCTTCCCTCAACGGCTTGGGACTGAAGCTTTCTTT
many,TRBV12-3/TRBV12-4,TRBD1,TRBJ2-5,CASSLSGQGSETQYF,TGTGCCAGCAGTTTGAGTGGACAGGGATCAGAGACCCAGTACTTC
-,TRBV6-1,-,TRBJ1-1,CASSGFRLMNTEAFF,TGTGCCAGCAGTGGATTCAGGCTTATGAACACTGAAGCTTTCTTT
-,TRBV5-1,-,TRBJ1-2,CASSLGLRGSGYGYTF,TGCGCCAGCAGCTTGGGCCTCAGGGGATCGGGCTATGGCTACACCTTC
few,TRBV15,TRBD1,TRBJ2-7,CATSRVGTGLDEQYF,TGTGCCACCAGCAGAGTCGGGACAGGGTTAGACGAGCAGTACTTC
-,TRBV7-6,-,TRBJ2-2,CASSLAGLAVANTGELFF,TGTGCCAGCAGCTTAGCGGGGTTGGCGGTAGCGAACACCGGGGAGCTGTTTTTT
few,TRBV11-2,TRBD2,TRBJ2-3,CASSGRGRSTDTQYF,TGTGCCAGCAGCGGGAGGGGACGGAGCACAGATACGCAGTATTTT
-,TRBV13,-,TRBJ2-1,CASSLDTEQFF,TGTGCCAGCAGCTTAGACACGGAGCAGTTCTTC
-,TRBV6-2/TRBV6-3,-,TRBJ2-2,CASTPVFANTGELFF,TGTGCCAGCACCCCGGTTTTTGCCAACACCGGGGAGCTGTTTTTT
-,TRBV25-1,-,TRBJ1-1,CASSGSWVGDLNTEAFF,TGTGCCAGCAGCGGCTCGTGGGTCGGAGATTTGAACACTGAAGCTTTCTTT
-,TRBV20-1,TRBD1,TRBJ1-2,CSARQGGYGYTF,TGCAGTGCCCGACAGGGAGGTTATGGCTACACCTTC
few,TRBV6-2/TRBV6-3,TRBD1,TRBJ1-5,CASSSRDRSSNQPQHF,TGTGCCAGCAGTTCCCGGGACAGAAGTAGCAATCAGCCCCAGCATTTT
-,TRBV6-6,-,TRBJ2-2,CAVLQGFTGELFF,TGTGCCGTATTACAGGGTTTCACCGGGGAGCTGTTTTTT
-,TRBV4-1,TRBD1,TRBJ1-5,CASSQTGDAQPQHF,TGCGCCAGCAGCCAGACAGGGGACGCTCAGCCCCAGCATTTT
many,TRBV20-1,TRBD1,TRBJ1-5,CSARDYLALEGTGISQHF,TGCAGTGCTAGAGATTATCTGGCTCTAGAGGGGACAGGCATCTCCCAGCATTTT
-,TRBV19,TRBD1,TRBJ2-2,CASSRRQGADTGELFF,TGTGCCAGTAGTAGGCGACAGGGGGCGGACACCGGGGAGCTGTTTTTT
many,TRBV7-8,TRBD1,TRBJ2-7,CASSPGDRGRYEQYF,TGTGCCAGCAGCCCGGGGGACAGGGGGCGATACGAGCAGTACTTC
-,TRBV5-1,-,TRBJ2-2,CASSFPLGRANTGELFF,TGCGCCAGCAGCTTCCCCTTGGGCAGAGCGAACACCGGGGAGCTGTTTTTT
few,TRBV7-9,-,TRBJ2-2,CATARDEGTGELFF,TGTGCCACTGCCAGGGATGAGGGGACCGGGGAGCTGTTTTTT
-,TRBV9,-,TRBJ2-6,CASSATGRSGANVLTF,TGTGCCAGCAGCGCTACAGGGCGCTCTGGGGCCAACGTCCTGACTTTC
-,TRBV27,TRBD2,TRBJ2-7,CASMEIAGMYEQYF,TGTGCCAGCATGGAAATAGCGGGCATGTACGAGCAGTACTTC
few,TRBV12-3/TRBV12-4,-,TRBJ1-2,CATAEETNYGYTF,TGTGCCACCGCAGAGGAGACTAACTATGGCTACACCTTC
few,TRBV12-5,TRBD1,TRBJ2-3,CASGFQGGRDTQYF,TGTGCTAGTGGTTTTCAAGGGGGCCGAGATACGCAGTATTTT
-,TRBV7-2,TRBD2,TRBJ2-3,CASSLASLLAGGYTDTQYF,TGTGCCAGCAGCTTAGCAAGCCTACTAGCGGGGGGGTACACAGATACGCAGTATTTT
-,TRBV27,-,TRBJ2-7,CASKGSSYEQYF,TGTGCCAGCAAGGGGAGCTCCTACGAGCAGTACTTC
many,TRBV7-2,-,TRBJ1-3,CASSRGSGNTIYF,TGTGCCAGCAGCCGGGGGTCTGGAAACACCATATATTTT
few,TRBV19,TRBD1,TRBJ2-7,CASTPGQGGYEQYF,TGTGCCAGTACCCCCGGACAGGGCGGCTACGAGCAGTACTTC
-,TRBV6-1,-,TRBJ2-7,CASSPWDGSYEQYF,TGTGCCAGCAGTCCCTGGGACGGCTCCTACGAGCAGTACTTC
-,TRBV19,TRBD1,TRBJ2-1,CASSDRDRVYNEQFF,TGTGCCAGTAGCGACCGGGACAGGGTATACAATGAGCAGTTCTTC
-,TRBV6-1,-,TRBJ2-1,CASSYTEPNEQFF,TGTGCCAGCAGTTACACAGAGCCTAATGAGCAGTTCTTC
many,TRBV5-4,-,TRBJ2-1,CASSLEWGEQFF,TGTGCCAGCAGCTTGGAGTGGGGTGAGCAGTTCTTC
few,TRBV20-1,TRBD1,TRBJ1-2,CSARDRGYGYTF,TGCAGTGCTCGGGACAGGGGGTATGGCTACACCTTC
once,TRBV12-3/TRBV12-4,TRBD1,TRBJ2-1,CANSSSIRDRGTYNEQFF,TGTGCCAACAGTTCAAGCATCCGGGACAGGGGTACCTACAATGAGCAGTTCTTC
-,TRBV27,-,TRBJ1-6,CASSLGQAPLHF,TGTGCCAGCAGTTTGGGGCAGGCACCCCTCCACTTT
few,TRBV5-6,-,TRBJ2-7,CASSFDQFYEQYF,TGTGCCAGCAGCTTTGACCAGTTTTACGAGCAGTACTTC
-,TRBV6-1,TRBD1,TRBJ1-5,CASSERETGGWQPQHF,TGTGCCAGCAGTGAAAGGGAAACAGGGGGCTGGCAGCCCCAGCATTTT
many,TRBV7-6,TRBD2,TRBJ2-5,CASSLVLGTSGERETQYF,TGTGCCAGCAGCTTAGTACTCGGGACTAGCGGGGAGCGGGAGACCCAGTACTTC
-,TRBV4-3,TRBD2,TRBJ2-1,CASSQDRMESGGWNEQFF,TGCGCCAGCAGCCAAGATAGGATGGAAAGCGGGGGGTGGAATGAGCAGTTCTTC
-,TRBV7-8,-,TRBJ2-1,CASSFSRRGEYNEQFF,TGTGCCAGCAGCTTCTCTCGGAGGGGGGAGTACAATGAGCAGTTCTTC
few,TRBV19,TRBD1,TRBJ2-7,CASSNHRDRGYEQYF,TGTGCCAGTAGTAATCACCGGGACAGGGGCTACGAGCAGTACTTC
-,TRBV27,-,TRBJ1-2,CASSLSLQGDGYTF,TGTGCCAGCAGTTTATCGTTACAGGGAGATGGCTACACCTTC
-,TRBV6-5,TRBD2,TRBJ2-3,CASSYSPPLAGGADTQYF,TGTGCCAGCAGTTACTCACCACCACTAGCGGGGGGCGCAGATACGCAGTATTTT
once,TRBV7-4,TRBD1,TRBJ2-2,CTSSLVRTGRTGELFF,TGTACCAGCAGCTTAGTCCGGACAGGGAGGACCGGGGAGCTGTTTTTT
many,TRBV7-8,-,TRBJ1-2,CASSLASGRLDGYGYTF,TGTGCCAGCAGCTTAGCTTCCGGGCGGCTAGACGGCTATGGCTACACCTTC
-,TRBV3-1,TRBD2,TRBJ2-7,CASSSLAGDSSYEQYF,TGTGCCAGCAGCTCCCTAGCGGGGGATAGCTCCTACGAGCAGTACTTC
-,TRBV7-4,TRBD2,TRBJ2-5,CASSPSGLAGMETQYF,TGTGCCAGCAGCCCTTCGGGACTAGCGGGGATGGAGACCCAGTACTTC